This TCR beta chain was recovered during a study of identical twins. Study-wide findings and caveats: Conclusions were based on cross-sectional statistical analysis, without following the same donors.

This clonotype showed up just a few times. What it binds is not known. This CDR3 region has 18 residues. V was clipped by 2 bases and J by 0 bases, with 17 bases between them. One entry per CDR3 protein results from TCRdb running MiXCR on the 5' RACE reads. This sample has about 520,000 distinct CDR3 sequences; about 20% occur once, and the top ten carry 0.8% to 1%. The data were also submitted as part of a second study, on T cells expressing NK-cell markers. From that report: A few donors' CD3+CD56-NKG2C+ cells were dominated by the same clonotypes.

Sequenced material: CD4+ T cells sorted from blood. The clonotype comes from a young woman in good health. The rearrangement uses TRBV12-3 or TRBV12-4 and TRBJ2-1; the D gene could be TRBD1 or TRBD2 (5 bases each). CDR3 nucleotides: TGTGCCAGCAGTTTACCTGGGGCAGCGGCTTTCTCCTACAATGAGCAGTTCTTC. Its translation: CASSLPGAAAFSYNEQFF.